This T cell receptor beta chain was captured by sequencing in a study of T-cell memory formation after mild COVID-19. Points from the study as a whole: Shrinking CD4+ clones resided mostly in CM and EM, and CD8+ ones in EMRA.

With respect to this clonotype: Its antigen is unidentified.

CDR3 length: 15 residues. V shed 5 bases and J shed 5 bases, with 19 bases lying between them. CDR1 SGHTA and CDR2 FQGTGA come from the germline V gene. 5'RACE with constant-segment primers yielded barcoded, UMI-tagged TCR alpha and TCR beta cDNA libraries. A single record per CDR3 protein comes from TCRdb applying MiXCR to the 5' RACE reads. Counted here are 310,000 or so distinct CDR3 sequences, approximately 15% occurring once; the ten biggest clones make up 22%. Specimen: PBMCs or a T cell subset sorted from them (not recorded which). This TCR came from a man between 18 and 35 years old who had mild COVID-19 (a few samples of this study predate the infection). Cell type and time point are not known. The V call is TRBV7-3, the J call TRBJ2-7; D possibly corresponds to TRBD2 (7 bases). The CDR3 sequence: CASSPNRGGADEQYF. CDR3 bases: TGTGCCAGCAGCCCCAACAGAGGGGGGGCTGACGAGCAGTACTTC.